This paragraph reports one T cell receptor (beta chain). The RNA, about 0.5 to 1 ug, was put through reverse transcription using random hexamers. Multiplex immunoSEQ PCR targeted 54 Vbeta and 13 Jbeta TCR beta segments. TCRdb ran MiXCR on the immunoSEQ multiplex PCR reads and lists one entry per CDR3 protein. The data show some 260,000 distinct CDR3 sequences, 70% to 90% seen once. This specimen belongs to a study of CD8 T cells in Susac syndrome. The authors carried out high-throughput sequencing of TCR beta. They applied it to CD8+ and CD4+ T cells obtained from blood. The sequence was obtained from a human donor with multiple sclerosis. Sequencing was done on a sample of CD8+ T cells from PBMCs.

This chain's CDR3 is CSASDRGQPQHF. The CDR3 DNA sequence: TGCAGTGCATCGGACAGGGGACAGCCCCAGCATTTT. The V call is TRBV20-1, the J call TRBJ1-5, with 9 nucleotides matching TRBD1. This CDR3 spans 12 amino acids. Germline CDR1 reads DFQATT; CDR2 reads SNEGSKA (reference sequence). V trimming: 6 bases; J trimming: 7 bases; junction bases outside the gene matches: 4.